A single T cell receptor (beta chain) is shown here with its context. Its antigen is still unknown. This CDR3 is 15 amino acids long. J was trimmed by 3 bases and V by 5 bases; bases with no gene match: 9. CDR1 and CDR2 (germline): MGHRA, YSYEKL. This entry comes from a study of T cell repertoires in cytomegalovirus infection. The wider study: CMV epitopes that were recently identified and HLA-C-restricted were used alongside well-studied HLA-B-restricted ones.

TCRdb passed the reads through MiXCR, listing each CDR3 protein once. The sample gives roughly 180,000 distinct CDR3 sequences, about 20% of which show up once; 20% to 30% is in the top ten. The sequencing used CD8+ T cells from cultured PBMCs, collected from culture after CMV antigen stimulation. This TCR derives from a human donor in good health (CMV status not recorded). Some clones in this sample may be carry-over from other donors' samples. The J gene is TRBJ1-1, the V gene TRBV4-1; 7 bases match TRBD1. Here the CDR3 reads CASSFRQGSHTEAFF. The CDR3 DNA sequence: TGCGCCAGCAGCTTCCGACAGGGTTCTCACACTGAAGCTTTCTTT.